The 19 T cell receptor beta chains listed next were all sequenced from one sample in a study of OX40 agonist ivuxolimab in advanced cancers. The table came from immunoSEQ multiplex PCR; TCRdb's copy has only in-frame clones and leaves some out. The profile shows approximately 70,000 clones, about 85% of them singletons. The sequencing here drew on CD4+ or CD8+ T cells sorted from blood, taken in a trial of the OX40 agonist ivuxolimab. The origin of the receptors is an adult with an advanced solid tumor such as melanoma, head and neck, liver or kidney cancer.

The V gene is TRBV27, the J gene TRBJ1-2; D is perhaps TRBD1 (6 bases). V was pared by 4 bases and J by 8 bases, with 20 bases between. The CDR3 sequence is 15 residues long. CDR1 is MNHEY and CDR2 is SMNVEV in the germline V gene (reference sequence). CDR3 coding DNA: TGTGCCAGCAGTTCCTCCCCTGGGGGGACAAGGGGCTACACCTTC. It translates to CASSSSPGGTRGYTF.

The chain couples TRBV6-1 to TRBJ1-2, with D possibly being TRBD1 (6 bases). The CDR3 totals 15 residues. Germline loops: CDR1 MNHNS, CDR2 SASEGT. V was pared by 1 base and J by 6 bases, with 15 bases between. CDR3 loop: CASSEGGGFSDGYTF. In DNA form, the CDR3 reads TGTGCCAGCAGTGAAGGAGGGGGTTTTAGCGATGGCTACACCTTC.

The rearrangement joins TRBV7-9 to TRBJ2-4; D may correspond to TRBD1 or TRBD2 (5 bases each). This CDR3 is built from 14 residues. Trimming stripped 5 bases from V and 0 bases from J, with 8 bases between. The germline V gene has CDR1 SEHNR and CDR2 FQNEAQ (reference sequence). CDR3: CASSGTLAKNIQYF. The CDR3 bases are TGTGCCAGCAGCGGGACCCTAGCCAAAAACATTCAGTACTTC.

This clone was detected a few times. CDR3 DNA sequence: TGTGCCAGCCTCCGGGACAGGGGGAGCAATCAGCCCCAGCATTTT. Amino acid sequence: CASLRDRGSNQPQHF. The rearrangement links TRBV2 to TRBJ1-5; TRBD1 matches at 11 bases. Germline CDR1 reads SNHLY; CDR2 reads FYNNEI. V shed 8 bases and J 1 base; nucleotides not matched to a gene: 4. The CDR3 extends over 15 amino acids. Using reference TRBV2 and TRBJ1-5 for the parts outside the CDR3, the full variable domain is EPEVTQTPSHQVTQMGQEVILRCVPISNHLYFYWYRQILGQKVEFLVSFYNNEISEKSEIFDDQFSVERPDGSNFTLKIRSTKLEDSAMYFCASLRDRGSNQPQHFGDGTRLSIL.

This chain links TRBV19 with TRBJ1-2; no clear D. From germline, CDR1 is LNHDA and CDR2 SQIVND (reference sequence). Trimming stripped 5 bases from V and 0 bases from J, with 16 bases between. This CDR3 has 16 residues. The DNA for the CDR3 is TGTGCCAGTAGTCTTCCAGTGGGCCTTACTAACTATGGCTACACCTTC. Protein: CASSLPVGLTNYGYTF.

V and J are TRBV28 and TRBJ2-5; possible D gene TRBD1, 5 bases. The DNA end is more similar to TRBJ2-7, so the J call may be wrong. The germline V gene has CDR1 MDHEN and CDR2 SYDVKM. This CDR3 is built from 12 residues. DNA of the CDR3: TGTGCCAGCAGTTCATACAGGTACGAGCAGTACTTC. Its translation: CASSSYRYEQYF.

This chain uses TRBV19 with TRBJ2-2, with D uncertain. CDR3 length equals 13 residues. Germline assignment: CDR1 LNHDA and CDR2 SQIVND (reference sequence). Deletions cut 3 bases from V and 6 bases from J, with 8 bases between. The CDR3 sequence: CASSIGYPGELFF. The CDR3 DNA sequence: TGTGCCAGTAGTATCGGGTACCCCGGGGAGCTGTTTTTT.

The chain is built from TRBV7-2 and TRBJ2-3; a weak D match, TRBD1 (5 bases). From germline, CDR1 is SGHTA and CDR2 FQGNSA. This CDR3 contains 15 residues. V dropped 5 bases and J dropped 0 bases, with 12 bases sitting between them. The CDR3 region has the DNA TGTGCCAGCAGCCAGCCAGGGATTAGCACAGATACGCAGTATTTT. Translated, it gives CASSQPGISTDTQYF.

CDR3 protein: CASSRTGTGRTEAFF. In DNA form, the CDR3 reads TGTGCCAGCAGTAGGACCGGGACAGGGAGGACTGAAGCTTTCTTT. V gene TRBV21-1 combines with J gene TRBJ1-1; TRBD1 is the table's D call and was not checked against the DNA. TRBV21-1 is recorded as a pseudogene. The CDR3 consists of 15 residues.

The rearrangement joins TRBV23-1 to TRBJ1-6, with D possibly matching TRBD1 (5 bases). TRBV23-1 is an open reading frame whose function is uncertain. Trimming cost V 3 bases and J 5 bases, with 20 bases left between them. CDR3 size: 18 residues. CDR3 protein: CASSQPYRNRYDNSPLHF. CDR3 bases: TGCGCCAGCAGTCAGCCCTACCGTAACAGGTACGATAATTCACCCCTCCACTTT.

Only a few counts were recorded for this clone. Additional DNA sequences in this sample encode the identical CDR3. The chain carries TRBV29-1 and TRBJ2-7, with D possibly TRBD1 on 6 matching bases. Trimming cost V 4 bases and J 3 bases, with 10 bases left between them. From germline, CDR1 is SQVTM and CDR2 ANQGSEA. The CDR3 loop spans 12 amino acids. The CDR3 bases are TGCAGCGTTGCAGGGGACGGCTACGAGCAGTACTTC. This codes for CSVAGDGYEQYF.

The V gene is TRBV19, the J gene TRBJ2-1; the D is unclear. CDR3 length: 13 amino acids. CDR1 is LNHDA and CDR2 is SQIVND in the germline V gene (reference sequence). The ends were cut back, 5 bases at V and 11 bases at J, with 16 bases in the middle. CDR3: CASSDPFYSKQFF. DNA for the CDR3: TGTGCCAGTAGTGACCCATTCTACTCCAAGCAGTTCTTC.

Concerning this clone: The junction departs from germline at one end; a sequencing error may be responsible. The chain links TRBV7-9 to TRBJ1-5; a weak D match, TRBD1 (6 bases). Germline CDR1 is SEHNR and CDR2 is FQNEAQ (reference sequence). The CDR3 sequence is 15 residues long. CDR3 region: CAGSSTGSGNQPQHF. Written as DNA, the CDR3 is TGTGCCGGCAGCTCAACAGGGTCAGGGAATCAGCCCCAGCATTTT. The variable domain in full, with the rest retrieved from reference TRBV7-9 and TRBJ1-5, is DTGVSQNPRHKITKRGQNVTFRCDPISEHNRLYWYRQTLGQGPEFLTYFQNEAQLEKSRLLSDRFSAERPKGSFSTLEIQRTEQGDSAMYLCAGSSTGSGNQPQHFGDGTRLSIL.

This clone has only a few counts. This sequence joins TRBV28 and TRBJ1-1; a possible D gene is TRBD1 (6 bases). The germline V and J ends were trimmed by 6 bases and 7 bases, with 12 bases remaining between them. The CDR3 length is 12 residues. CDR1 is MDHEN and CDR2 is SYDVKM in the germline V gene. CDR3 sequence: CASRGTPNEAFF. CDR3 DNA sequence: TGTGCCAGCAGAGGGACACCTAATGAAGCTTTCTTT.

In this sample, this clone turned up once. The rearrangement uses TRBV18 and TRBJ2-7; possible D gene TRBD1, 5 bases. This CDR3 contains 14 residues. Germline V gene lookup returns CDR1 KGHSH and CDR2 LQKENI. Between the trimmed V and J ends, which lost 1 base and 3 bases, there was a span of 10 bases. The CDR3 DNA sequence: TGTGCCAGCTCACCACAGAGTCAGGGCTACGAGCAGTACTTC. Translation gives CASSPQSQGYEQYF.

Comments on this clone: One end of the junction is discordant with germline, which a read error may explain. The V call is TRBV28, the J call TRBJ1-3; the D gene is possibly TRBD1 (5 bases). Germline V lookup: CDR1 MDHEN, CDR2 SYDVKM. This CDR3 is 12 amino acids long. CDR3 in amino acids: CTSSRGGNTIYF. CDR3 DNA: TGTACCAGCAGCCGGGGGGGAAACACCATATATTTT.

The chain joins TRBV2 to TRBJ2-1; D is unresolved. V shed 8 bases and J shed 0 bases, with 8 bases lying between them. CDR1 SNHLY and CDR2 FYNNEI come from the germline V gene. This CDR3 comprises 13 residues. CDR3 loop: CASDLSSYNEQFF. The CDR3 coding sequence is TGTGCCAGCGACCTGAGCTCCTACAATGAGCAGTTCTTC.

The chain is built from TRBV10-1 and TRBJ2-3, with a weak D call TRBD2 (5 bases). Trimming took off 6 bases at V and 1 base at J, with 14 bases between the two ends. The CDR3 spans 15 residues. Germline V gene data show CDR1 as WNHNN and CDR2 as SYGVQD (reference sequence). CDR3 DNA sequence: TGCGCCAGCAGCTCAGAGCGGACGGGCACAGATACGCAGTATTTT. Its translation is CASSSERTGTDTQYF.

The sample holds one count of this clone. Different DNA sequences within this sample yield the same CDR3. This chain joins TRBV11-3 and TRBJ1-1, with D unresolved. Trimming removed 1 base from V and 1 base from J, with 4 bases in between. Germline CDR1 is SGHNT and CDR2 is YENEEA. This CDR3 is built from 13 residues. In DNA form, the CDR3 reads TGTGCCAGCAGCTTAGGGGGGAACACTGAAGCTTTCTTT. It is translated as CASSLGGNTEAFF.